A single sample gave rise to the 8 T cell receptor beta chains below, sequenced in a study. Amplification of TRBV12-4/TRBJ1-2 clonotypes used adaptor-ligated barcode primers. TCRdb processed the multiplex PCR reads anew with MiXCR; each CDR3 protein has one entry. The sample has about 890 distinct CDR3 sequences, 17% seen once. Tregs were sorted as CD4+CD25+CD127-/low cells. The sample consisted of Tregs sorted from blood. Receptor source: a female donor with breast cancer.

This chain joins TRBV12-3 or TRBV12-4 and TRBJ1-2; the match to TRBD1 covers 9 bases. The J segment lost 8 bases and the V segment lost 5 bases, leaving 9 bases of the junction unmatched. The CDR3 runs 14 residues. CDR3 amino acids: CASSRGQGLRGYTF. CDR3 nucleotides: TGTGCCAGCAGTAGGGGACAGGGTTTGAGGGGCTACACCTTC.

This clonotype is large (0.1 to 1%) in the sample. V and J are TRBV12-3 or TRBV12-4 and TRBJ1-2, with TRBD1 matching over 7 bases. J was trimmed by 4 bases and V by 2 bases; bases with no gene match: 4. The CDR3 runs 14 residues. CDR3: CASSLRQGGYGYTF. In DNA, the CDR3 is TGTGCCAGCAGTTTACGACAGGGAGGCTATGGCTACACCTTC.

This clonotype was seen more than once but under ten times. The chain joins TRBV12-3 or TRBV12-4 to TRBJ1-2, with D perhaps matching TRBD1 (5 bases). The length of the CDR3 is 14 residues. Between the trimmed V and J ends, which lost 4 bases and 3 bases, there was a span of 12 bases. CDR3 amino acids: CASSSGRKDYGYTF. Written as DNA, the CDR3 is TGTGCCAGCAGTTCGGGACGGAAAGACTATGGCTACACCTTC.

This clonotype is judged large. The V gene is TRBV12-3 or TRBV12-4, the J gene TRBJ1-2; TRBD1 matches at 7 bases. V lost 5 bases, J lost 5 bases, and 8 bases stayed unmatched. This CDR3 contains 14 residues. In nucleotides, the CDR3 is TGTGCCAGCAGTCCCACGAACAGGGGATATGGCTACACCTTC. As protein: CASSPTNRGYGYTF.

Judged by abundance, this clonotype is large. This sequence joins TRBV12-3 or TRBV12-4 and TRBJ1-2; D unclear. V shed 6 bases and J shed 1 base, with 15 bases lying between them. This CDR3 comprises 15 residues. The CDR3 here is CASSPSSHFNYGYTF. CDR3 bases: TGTGCCAGCAGCCCGTCGAGCCATTTTAACTATGGCTACACCTTC.

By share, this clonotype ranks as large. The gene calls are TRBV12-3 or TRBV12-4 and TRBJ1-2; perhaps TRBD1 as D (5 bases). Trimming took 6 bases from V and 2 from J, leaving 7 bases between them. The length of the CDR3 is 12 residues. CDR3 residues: CASRTANYGYTF. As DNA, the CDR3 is TGTGCCAGCAGGACAGCCAACTATGGCTACACCTTC.

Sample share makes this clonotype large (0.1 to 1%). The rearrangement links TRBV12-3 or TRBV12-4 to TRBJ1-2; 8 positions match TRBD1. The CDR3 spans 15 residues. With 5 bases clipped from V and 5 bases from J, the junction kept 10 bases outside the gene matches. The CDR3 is CASSRNGQGGYGYTF. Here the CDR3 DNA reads TGTGCCAGCAGTCGAAACGGACAGGGTGGATATGGCTACACCTTC.

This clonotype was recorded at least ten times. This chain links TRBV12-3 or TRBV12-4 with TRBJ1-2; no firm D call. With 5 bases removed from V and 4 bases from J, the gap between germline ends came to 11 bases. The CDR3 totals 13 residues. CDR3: CASSLQIFYGYTF. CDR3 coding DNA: TGTGCCAGCAGTCTGCAGATCTTCTATGGCTACACCTTC.